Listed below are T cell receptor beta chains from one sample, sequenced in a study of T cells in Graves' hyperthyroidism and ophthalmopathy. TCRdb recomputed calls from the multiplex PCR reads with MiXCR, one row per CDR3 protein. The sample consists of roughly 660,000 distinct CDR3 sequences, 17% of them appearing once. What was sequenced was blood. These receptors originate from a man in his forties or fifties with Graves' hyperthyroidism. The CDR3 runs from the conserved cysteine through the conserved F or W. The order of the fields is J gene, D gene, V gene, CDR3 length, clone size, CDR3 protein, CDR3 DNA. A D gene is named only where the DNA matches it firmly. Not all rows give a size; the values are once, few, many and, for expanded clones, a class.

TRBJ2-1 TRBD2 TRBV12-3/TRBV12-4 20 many CASTLFRRGGTSGWWDEQFF TGTGCCAGCACTCTATTCCGACGGGGGGGGACTAGCGGATGGTGGGATGAGCAGTTCTTC
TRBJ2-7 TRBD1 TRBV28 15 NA CASSQGQVGSYEQYF TGTGCCAGCAGTCAAGGACAGGTGGGCTCCTACGAGCAGTACTTC
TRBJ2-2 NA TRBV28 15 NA CASSLSSVNTGELFF TGTGCCAGCAGTTTGTCTAGTGTGAACACCGGGGAGCTGTTTTTT
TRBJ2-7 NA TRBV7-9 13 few CASSDLQAYEQYF TGTGCCAGCAGCGACCTCCAGGCCTACGAGCAGTACTTC
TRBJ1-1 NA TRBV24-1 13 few CATSATQGLRAFF TGTGCCACCAGTGCGACTCAGGGGCTCCGAGCTTTCTTT
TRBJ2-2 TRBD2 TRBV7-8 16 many CASSFRLAGDSGELFF TGTGCCAGCAGCTTCCGACTAGCGGGAGACTCTGGGGAGCTGTTTTTT
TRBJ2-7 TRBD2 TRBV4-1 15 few CASSQGTSVSYEQYF TGCGCCAGCAGCCAAGGGACTAGCGTCTCCTACGAGCAGTACTTC
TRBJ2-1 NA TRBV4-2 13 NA CASSQATTNEQFF TGTGCCAGCAGTCAAGCTACTACAAATGAGCAGTTCTTC
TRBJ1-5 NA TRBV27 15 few CASSFGGFGNQPQHF TGTGCCAGCAGTTTCGGGGGGTTCGGCAATCAGCCCCAGCATTTT
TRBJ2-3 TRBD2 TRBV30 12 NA CAESGKTDTQYF TGTGCCGAGAGCGGGAAGACAGATACGCAGTATTTT
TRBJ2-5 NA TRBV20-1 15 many CSARVGGSWVETQYF TGCAGTGCTAGAGTTGGGGGGTCTTGGGTAGAGACCCAGTACTTC
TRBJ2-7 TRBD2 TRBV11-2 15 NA CASSLFSGSSREQYF TGTGCCAGCAGCTTATTCAGCGGGAGTTCCCGCGAGCAGTACTTC
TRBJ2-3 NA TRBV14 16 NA CASSQHQDYVTDTQYF TGTGCCAGCAGCCAACATCAGGATTATGTCACAGATACGCAGTATTTT
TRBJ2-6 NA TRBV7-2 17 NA CASSILQGSSGANVLTF TGTGCCAGCAGCATCCTACAGGGTTCATCTGGGGCCAACGTCCTGACTTTC
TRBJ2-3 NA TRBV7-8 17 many CASSLSGGVPLTDTQYF TGTGCCAGCAGCCTCTCAGGGGGGGTCCCCCTGACAGATACGCAGTATTTT
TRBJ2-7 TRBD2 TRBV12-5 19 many CASGFYAPGLAGEMYEQYF TGTGCTAGTGGTTTCTACGCTCCCGGACTAGCGGGAGAAATGTACGAGCAGTACTTC
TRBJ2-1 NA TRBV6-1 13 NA CASSEKYDNEQFF TGTGCCAGCAGTGAAAAGTATGACAATGAGCAGTTCTTC
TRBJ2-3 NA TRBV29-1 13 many CSVVTATTDTQYF TGCAGCGTTGTGACAGCTACCACAGATACGCAGTATTTT
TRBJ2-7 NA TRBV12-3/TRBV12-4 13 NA CASSETEYYEQYF TGTGCCAGCAGTGAGACGGAATACTACGAGCAGTACTTC
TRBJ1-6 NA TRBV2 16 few CASSTSRRGYNSPLHF TGTGCCAGCAGCACGTCTCGGAGAGGGTATAATTCACCCCTCCACTTT
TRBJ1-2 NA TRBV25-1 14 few CASSGGTLAYGYTF TGTGCCAGCAGTGGGGGAACCCTCGCCTATGGCTACACCTTC
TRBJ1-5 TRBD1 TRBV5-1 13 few CASSWTGLQPQHF TGCGCCAGCAGCTGGACAGGGCTCCAGCCCCAGCATTTT
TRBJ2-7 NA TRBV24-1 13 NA CATSGDTSYEQYF TGTGCCACCAGTGGGGACACCTCCTACGAGCAGTACTTC
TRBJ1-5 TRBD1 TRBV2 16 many CASSSTGTGASQPQHF TGTGCCAGCAGTTCTACCGGGACAGGGGCGAGTCAGCCCCAGCATTTT
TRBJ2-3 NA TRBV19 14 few CATSPSAGTDTQYF TGTGCCACCTCCCCTAGCGCGGGGACAGATACGCAGTATTTT
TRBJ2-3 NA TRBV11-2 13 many CASSPLRGLGQYF TGTGCCAGCAGCCCATTAAGAGGGCTCGGGCAGTATTTT
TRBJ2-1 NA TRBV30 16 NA CAWSVRGRAGYNEQFF TGTGCCTGGAGTGTAAGGGGGAGGGCCGGGTACAATGAGCAGTTCTTC
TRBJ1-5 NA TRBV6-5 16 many CASSYSDPSFNQPQHF TGTGCCAGCAGTTACTCGGACCCATCCTTCAATCAGCCCCAGCATTTT
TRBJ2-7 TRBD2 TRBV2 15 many CASRGLAGGPYEQYF TGTGCCAGCAGAGGACTAGCGGGAGGGCCCTACGAGCAGTACTTC
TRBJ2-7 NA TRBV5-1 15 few CASTSGGPLAYEQYF TGCGCCAGCACCTCGGGCGGACCCTTGGCTTACGAGCAGTACTTC